What follows are 9 T cell receptor beta chains derived from one specimen sequenced in a study of a mutant IDH1 vaccine in newly diagnosed glioma. Their antigen targets remain unknown. As for time point: week 11, during vaccination. In every dose of vaccine, 300 ug of mutant IDH1 20-mer peptide was given alongside topical imiquimod. Assay used: immunoSEQ multiplex PCR; TCRdb lists only in-frame clones, some missing. This repertoire shows 38,000 or so clones, 75% to 90% found once; its top ten account for around 16%. The sample here was peripheral blood mononuclear cells (PBMCs), taken from a glioma patient whose treatment included an IDH1 peptide vaccine. All receptors come from a woman in her twenties or thirties with glioma. Some clones in this sample may be carry-over from other donors' samples.

This chain links TRBV20-1 with TRBJ2-3; D not certain. The germline V and J ends were trimmed by 1 base and 6 bases, with 5 bases remaining between them. The CDR3 has 11 residues. Germline loops: CDR1 DFQATT, CDR2 SNEGSKA (reference sequence). The DNA for the CDR3 is TGCAGTGCTAGAGTGGGGGATACGCAGTATTTT. Translation gives CSARVGDTQYF.

Here the CDR3 DNA reads TGCAGCGTTGGGGGGACAGGGATTAGCGATGGCTACACCTTC. Its protein is CSVGGTGISDGYTF. The chain carries TRBV29-1 and TRBJ1-2; 9 bases are shared with TRBD1. V shed 4 bases and J 6 bases; nucleotides not matched to a gene: 9. Germline lookup yields CDR1 SQVTM and CDR2 ANQGSEA. The CDR3 is 14 amino acids.

This rearrangement joins TRBV5-6 to TRBJ2-7; D unresolved. Germline V gene data show CDR1 as SGHDT and CDR2 as YYEEEE. Deletions cut 4 bases from V and 4 bases from J, with 24 bases between. This CDR3 spans 17 amino acids. The CDR3 is CASSDSHRANSDYEQYF. The CDR3, as DNA: TGTGCCAGCAGCGATTCCCATCGAGCCAATTCTGATTACGAGCAGTACTTC.

This sequence joins TRBV4-1 and TRBJ2-5; TRBD2 matches at 8 bases. From germline, CDR1 is MGHRA and CDR2 YSYEKL. V lost 4 bases to trimming and J lost 3 bases; unmatched junction nucleotides: 1. This CDR3 spans 13 amino acids. CDR3 DNA: TGCGCCAGCAGCCCGGGGGGGAAAGAGACCCAGTACTTC. It yields the protein CASSPGGKETQYF.

The gene calls are TRBV5-6 and TRBJ2-1; D may be TRBD1 (6 bases). The V and J ends lost 5 bases and 7 bases respectively, with 10 bases between them. Germline values: CDR1 SGHDT, CDR2 YYEEEE. This CDR3 has 12 residues. This chain's CDR3 is CASRRTVNEQFF. The CDR3 DNA reads TGTGCCAGCAGACGGACAGTTAATGAGCAGTTCTTC.

J is TRBJ2-7 and V is TRBV19; D not resolved. This CDR3 has 14 residues. CDR1 and CDR2 (germline): LNHDA, SQIVND (reference sequence). V was shortened by 4 bases and J by 3 bases, with 13 bases between the two germline ends. The CDR3 loop is CASSSPPAYYEQYF. The CDR3, as DNA: TGTGCCAGTAGTAGTCCTCCAGCCTACTACGAGCAGTACTTC. Together with reference TRBV19 and TRBJ2-7, the CDR3 gives the full variable domain: DGGITQSPKYLFRKEGQNVTLSCEQNLNHDAMYWYRQDPGQGLRLIYYSQIVNDFQKGDIAEGYSVSREKKESFPLTVTSAQKNPTAFYLCASSSPPAYYEQYFGPGTRLTVT.

The rearrangement links TRBV5-4 to TRBJ2-3; 12 bases map to TRBD2. The ends lost 5 bases at V and 6 bases at J; junction bases unmatched: 13. The germline gives CDR1 SGHNT, CDR2 YYREEE (reference sequence). The CDR3 loop spans 17 amino acids. CDR3 nucleotides: TGTGCCAGCAGTCCCTCGACTAGCGGGAGTGCGTTGGATACGCAGTATTTT. Translated, it gives CASSPSTSGSALDTQYF.

The chain has TRBV12-5 and TRBJ1-1; D not resolved. Germline V lookup: CDR1 LGHNT, CDR2 FRNRAP. The V gene lost 5 bases and the J gene lost 4 bases, with 14 bases spanning the gap. This CDR3 has 14 residues. CDR3 protein: CASGKNGRITEAFF. In DNA, the CDR3 is TGTGCTAGTGGTAAAAACGGTAGGATCACTGAAGCTTTCTTT.

The chain is built from TRBV30 and TRBJ2-1; 9 nucleotides line up with TRBD2. This CDR3 is 15 amino acids long. Germline V gives CDR1 GTSNPN, CDR2 SVGIG (reference sequence). V was clipped by 0 bases and J by 4 bases; unmatched bases: 4. DNA of the CDR3: TGTGCCTGGAGTGTAGTGGCGGGAGGGTACAATGAGCAGTTCTTC. It translates to CAWSVVAGGYNEQFF.